A single sample gave rise to the 28 T cell receptor beta chains below, sequenced in a study of PD-1 blockade in mismatch repair-deficient tumors. This table comes from immunoSEQ multiplex PCR, and its TCRdb copy is limited to in-frame clones, with some not included. The data show some 120,000 clones, 70% to 90% seen once. Sample: peripheral blood, taken 44 weeks after starting pembrolizumab. Receptor source: an adult with mismatch repair-deficient cancer.

This clone appeared once. J is TRBJ2-2 and V is TRBV28; 8 bases match TRBD2. Germline loops: CDR1 MDHEN, CDR2 SYDVKM. After removal of 6 bases from V and 6 bases from J, the junction contained 6 bases not matched to a gene. The CDR3 spans 14 residues. The CDR3 DNA is TGTGCCAGCAGAACTAGCGGCACAGCCGGGGAGCTGTTTTTT. The encoded protein is CASRTSGTAGELFF.

This clone came up once. The V gene is TRBV9, the J gene TRBJ1-1; D is possibly TRBD1 (5 bases). CDR3 length: 17 residues. CDR1 is SGDLS and CDR2 is YYNGEE in the germline V gene. Trimming cost V 0 bases and J 2 bases, with 17 bases left between them. CDR3 in amino acids: CASSVEGAPGLNTEAFF. The DNA of the CDR3 is TGTGCCAGCAGCGTAGAAGGGGCTCCCGGGCTCAACACTGAAGCTTTCTTT.

This clone was observed once. J is TRBJ2-5 and V is TRBV6-5; D ambiguous. This CDR3 is 16 amino acids long. V dropped 0 bases and J dropped 5 bases, with 16 bases sitting between them. Germline loops: CDR1 MNHEY, CDR2 SVGAGI. CDR3 protein: CASSYSPQWHKETQYF. CDR3 in DNA: TGTGCCAGCAGTTACTCCCCCCAGTGGCACAAGGAGACCCAGTACTTC.

There are a few counts of this clone. The chain recombines TRBV13 with TRBJ2-3; D not certain. From germline, CDR1 is PRHDT and CDR2 FYEKMQ (reference sequence). The germline V and J ends were trimmed by 0 bases and 2 bases, with 9 bases remaining between them. This CDR3 has 15 residues. The chain's CDR3 is CASSLGGGHTDTQYF. In nucleotides, the CDR3 is TGTGCCAGCAGCTTAGGCGGCGGCCACACAGATACGCAGTATTTT.

The chain uses TRBV4-1 and TRBJ2-7, with D perhaps TRBD2 (6 bases). There are 15 residues in the CDR3. V was clipped by 3 bases and J by 7 bases, with 19 bases between them. The germline gives CDR1 MGHRA, CDR2 YSYEKL. The CDR3 loop is CASSQSTSLLWEQYF. The CDR3 bases are TGCGCCAGCAGCCAGAGTACTAGCCTCCTATGGGAGCAGTACTTC.

CDR3 loop: CASSTLAGLQETQYF. CDR3 sequence (DNA): TGTGCCAGCAGCACACTAGCGGGACTCCAAGAGACCCAGTACTTC. V usage is TRBV14 and J usage is TRBJ2-5; 10 bases are a match to TRBD2. CDR3 length: 15 amino acids. Germline values: CDR1 SGHDN, CDR2 FVKESK. Trimming at V came to 5 bases and at J to 1 base, leaving 4 bases not matched to a gene.

The V gene is TRBV27, the J gene TRBJ2-7; 10 positions agree with TRBD1. From germline, CDR1 is MNHEY and CDR2 SMNVEV (reference sequence). J lost 0 bases, V lost 5 bases, and 7 bases had no gene match. This CDR3 is built from 16 residues. The DNA of the CDR3 is TGTGCCAGCAGTGAAGTGGGACAGGGGCTCTCCTACGAGCAGTACTTC. Translating it yields CASSEVGQGLSYEQYF.

This clone was detected once. The rearrangement links TRBV30 to TRBJ2-3; D is unresolved. Trimming took 1 base from V and 0 from J, leaving 11 bases between them. This CDR3 comprises 15 residues. The germline V gene encodes CDR1 GTSNPN and CDR2 SVGIG (reference sequence). The CDR3 DNA sequence: TGTGCCTGGAGTGACTCCCGACCTAGCACAGATACGCAGTATTTT. This codes for CAWSDSRPSTDTQYF.

The chain is built from TRBV7-8 and TRBJ2-4; D is possibly TRBD1 (6 bases). This CDR3 is built from 17 residues. V gave up 2 bases and J gave up 0 bases, with 14 bases separating them. CDR1 SGHVS and CDR2 FQNEAQ come from the germline V gene. For the CDR3, the DNA is TGTGCCAGCAGCTTACTCACAGGGTTCGTAGCCAAAAACATTCAGTACTTC. This sequence encodes CASSLLTGFVAKNIQYF.

Only a few counts were recorded for this clone. The chain employs TRBV2 and TRBJ1-2; 9 nucleotides agree with TRBD1. This CDR3 contains 13 residues. Germline V gives CDR1 SNHLY, CDR2 FYNNEI. V dropped 3 bases and J dropped 8; count of bases not matched to a gene: 4. CDR3 sequence (DNA): TGTGCCAGCAGTGATCGGACAGGGGTGGGCTACACCTTC. The encoded protein is CASSDRTGVGYTF.

This chain uses TRBV29-1 with TRBJ1-1, with D unclear. The CDR3 sequence is 11 residues long. Trimming cost V 2 bases and J 5 bases, with 6 bases left between them. The V gene's germline CDR1 is SQVTM and CDR2 ANQGSEA. The CDR3, as DNA: TGCAGCGTTGAATTCCGGACTGAAGCTTTCTTT. Its protein is CSVEFRTEAFF.

This chain links TRBV11-3 with TRBJ2-3, with a tentative D call TRBD1 (5 bases). CDR1 and CDR2 from the germline V gene are SGHNT and YENEEA. This CDR3 has 13 amino acids. Trimming stripped 5 bases from V and 14 bases from J, with 20 bases between. Here the CDR3 reads CASSPPGWGVGYF. The CDR3 bases are TGTGCCAGCAGCCCGCCAGGGTGGGGCGTGGGGTATTTT.

This clone was seen only once. The chain uses TRBV9 and TRBJ2-7; D is uncertain. Germline lookup yields CDR1 SGDLS and CDR2 YYNGEE. The CDR3 runs to 15 residues. V shed 4 bases and J shed 5 bases, with 19 bases lying between them. The CDR3 bases are TGTGCCAGCAGCCCCCCATCGTCTGTTCCACACGAGCAGTACTTC. Its protein product is CASSPPSSVPHEQYF. Together with reference TRBV9 and TRBJ2-7, the CDR3 gives the full variable domain: DSGVTQTPKHLITATGQRVTLRCSPRSGDLSVYWYQQSLDQGLQFLIQYYNGEERAKGNILERFSAQQFPDLHSELNLSSLELGDSALYFCASSPPSSVPHEQYFGPGTRLTVT.

V gene TRBV6-6 combines with J gene TRBJ2-7; TRBD1 aligns across 8 bases. J was trimmed by 0 bases and V by 5 bases; bases with no gene match: 6. The CDR3 is made up of 15 amino acids. CDR1 and CDR2 from the germline V gene are MNHNY and SVGAGI (reference sequence). CDR3 region: CASSPDRGGSYEQYF. The CDR3 nucleotides read TGTGCCAGCAGTCCAGACAGGGGAGGCTCCTACGAGCAGTACTTC.

In this sample, this clone turned up a few times. V usage is TRBV4-2 and J usage is TRBJ2-7; D is unclear. Germline CDR1 and CDR2: LGHNA and YNFKEQ. The CDR3 totals 14 residues. The V gene lost 0 bases and the J gene lost 0 bases, with 6 bases spanning the gap. Written as DNA, the CDR3 is TGTGCCAGCAGCCAAGAAAGGGTCTCCTACGAGCAGTACTTC. Protein product: CASSQERVSYEQYF.

The CDR3 DNA reads TGCGCCAGCAGCTTGTGGACAGAGGGGAACACTGAAGCTTTCTTT. It yields the protein CASSLWTEGNTEAFF. The chain links TRBV5-1 to TRBJ1-1; TRBD1 is a possible D gene (6 bases). V lost 1 base and J lost 1, with 11 bases in between. The germline V gene encodes CDR1 SGHRS and CDR2 YFSETQ. The CDR3 spans 15 residues.

The rearrangement links TRBV11-2 to TRBJ2-5; 8 bases agree with TRBD2. Germline-derived CDR1 and CDR2 are SGHAT and FQNNGV. The CDR3 extends over 15 amino acids. Trimming removed 1 base from V and 5 bases from J; junction bases left unmatched: 6. The CDR3 DNA follows: TGTGCCAGCAGCTTAGTGACGGGAGGGCGGGAGACCCAGTACTTC. Protein product: CASSLVTGGRETQYF. The whole variable domain, filled in from reference TRBV11-2 and TRBJ2-5, reads EAGVAQSPRYKIIEKRQSVAFWCNPISGHATLYWYQQILGQGPKLLIQFQNNGVVDDSQLPKDRFSAERLKGVDSTLKIQPAKLEDSAVYLCASSLVTGGRETQYFGPGTRLLVL.

The V call is TRBV7-3, the J call TRBJ2-5; no firm D call. This CDR3 is 14 amino acids long. Germline V gene sequence: CDR1 SGHTA, CDR2 FQGTGA. Deletions cut 5 bases from V and 1 base from J, with 11 bases between. The chain's CDR3 is CASSLLVSQETQYF. The CDR3 bases are TGTGCCAGCAGCCTCCTGGTGTCCCAAGAGACCCAGTACTTC.

In its sample, this clone was seen a few times. The chain couples TRBV27 to TRBJ2-7, with 9 positions matching TRBD1. The J segment lost 1 base and the V segment lost 5 bases, leaving 9 bases of the junction unmatched. The CDR3 spans 16 residues. Germline values: CDR1 MNHEY, CDR2 SMNVEV (reference sequence). Here the CDR3 DNA reads TGTGCCAGCAGTAGCGTTGGGACAGGGTCTTCCTACGAGCAGTACTTC. Translation: CASSSVGTGSSYEQYF.

J is TRBJ2-1 and V is TRBV5-4; TRBD2 matches at 9 bases. CDR1 SGHNT and CDR2 YYREEE come from the germline V gene (reference sequence). V was pared by 4 bases and J by 6 bases, with 8 bases of the junction left unmatched. This CDR3 contains 15 residues. DNA for the CDR3: TGTGCCAGCAGCCCCTTAGCGGGAGTTGTCAATGAGCAGTTCTTC. This encodes CASSPLAGVVNEQFF.

This clone was recorded once. The rearrangement uses TRBV6-5 and TRBJ2-3; D may match TRBD1 or TRBD2 (5 bases each). This CDR3 has 14 residues. Per germline, CDR1 MNHEY and CDR2 SVGAGI. Trimming took off 3 bases at V and 4 bases at J, with 11 bases between the two ends. CDR3 residues: CASSYGGFSDTQYF. The CDR3 DNA sequence: TGTGCCAGCAGTTATGGGGGATTCTCAGATACGCAGTATTTT.

J is TRBJ1-1 and V is TRBV5-4; no firm D call. Trimming shortened V by 0 bases and J by 1 base, and 13 bases separated the two germline ends. There are 16 residues in the CDR3. Germline V gives CDR1 SGHNT, CDR2 YYREEE (reference sequence). CDR3 DNA sequence: TGTGCCAGCAGCTTGGCCCCCTGGACGGGGAACACTGAAGCTTTCTTT. Protein product: CASSLAPWTGNTEAFF.

CDR3 coding DNA: TGTGCCAGCAGCTTATGGGACAGACCGTGGGAAGCTTTCTTT. It specifies CASSLWDRPWEAFF. The chain has TRBV11-3 and TRBJ1-1; 7 positions agree with TRBD1. CDR3 length: 14 residues. The J segment lost 8 bases and the V segment lost 2 bases, leaving 8 bases of the junction unmatched. Germline V gives CDR1 SGHNT, CDR2 YENEEA.

There are a few counts of this clone. The CDR3 sequence is CASSPPGTGGGYTF. The CDR3 DNA follows: TGTGCCAGCAGCCCCCCCGGGACAGGGGGCGGCTACACCTTC. V usage is TRBV4-2 and J usage is TRBJ1-2; 12 bases map to TRBD1. In germline, CDR1 is LGHNA, CDR2 YNFKEQ. The CDR3 length is 14 residues. V trimming: 4 bases; J trimming: 8 bases; junction bases outside the gene matches: 5.

This clone was picked up a small number of times. The chain couples TRBV4-1 to TRBJ2-7, with D perhaps TRBD2 (6 bases). The CDR3 has 15 residues. Looked up from germline, CDR1 is MGHRA and CDR2 is YSYEKL. Trimming cost V 0 bases and J 4 bases, with 13 bases left between them. CDR3 DNA: TGCGCCAGCAGCCAAGATCGGGCTAGCGAGTACGAGCAGTACTTC. Translating it yields CASSQDRASEYEQYF.

This chain joins TRBV7-9 and TRBJ2-1; weak D call: TRBD2 (6 bases). V was shortened by 4 bases and J by 9 bases, with 7 bases between the two germline ends. CDR1 and CDR2 (germline): SEHNR, FQNEAQ (reference sequence). The CDR3 sequence is 11 residues long. The CDR3: CASSSGGEQFF. DNA for the CDR3: TGTGCCAGCAGCTCCGGGGGTGAGCAGTTCTTC.

The chain carries TRBV6-5 and TRBJ2-3; no firm D call. The germline gives CDR1 MNHEY, CDR2 SVGAGI. Trimming removed 3 bases at V and 1 base at J, with 11 bases between. There are 15 residues in the CDR3. Here the CDR3 DNA reads TGTGCCAGCAGTTATACCGATCAGGGCACAGATACGCAGTATTTT. The encoded protein is CASSYTDQGTDTQYF.

The chain carries TRBV27 and TRBJ2-2; D is perhaps TRBD1 (6 bases). The CDR3 length is 14 residues. Germline CDR1 MNHEY, CDR2 SMNVEV (reference sequence). Trimming cost V 2 bases and J 5 bases, with 9 bases left between them. As DNA, the CDR3 is TGTGCCAGCAGTTTAGGGCAGGGGACCGGGGAGCTGTTTTTT. Amino acid sequence: CASSLGQGTGELFF.